This is a list of T cell receptor beta chains from one sample in a study of T cell responses to AZD1222 COVID-19 vaccine. Measured with immunoSEQ multiplex PCR; TCRdb has only the in-frame clones, and not every one. The sample has 120,000 or so clones; around 86% are singletons. This specimen was peripheral blood, taken on day 0 of AZD1222 vaccination. All receptors derive from an adult in good health. CDR3s include the opening cysteine and the closing phenylalanine or tryptophan. D genes are given only for firm matches. Rows give clone size only sometimes, using once, few, many, or a class for an expanded clone.

d_call	clone_size	v_call	j_call	cdr3_aa	cdr3_nt
TRBD1	once	TRBV2	TRBJ1-1	CASSPNGIGQVNTEAFF	TGTGCCAGCAGTCCTAACGGGATTGGACAGGTGAACACTGAAGCTTTCTTT
TRBD2	-	TRBV5-1	TRBJ2-3	CASSLPEGLAGYTDTQYF	TGCGCCAGCAGCTTGCCCGAGGGACTAGCGGGGTACACAGATACGCAGTATTTT
TRBD2	-	TRBV27	TRBJ2-2	CASSPLAGVSGELFF	TGTGCCAGCAGTCCACTAGCGGGGGTTAGCGGGGAGCTGTTTTTT
-	-	TRBV27	TRBJ1-6	CASSLTGSYNSPLHF	TGTGCCAGCAGTCTCACAGGCTCCTATAATTCACCCCTCCACTTT
-	-	TRBV7-9	TRBJ2-2	CASSVPRLGELFF	TGTGCCAGCAGCGTGCCACGGCTCGGGGAGCTGTTTTTT
TRBD1	-	TRBV18	TRBJ2-7	CASSSGQGQSEQYF	TGTGCCAGCTCATCTGGACAGGGGCAGTCGGAGCAGTACTTC
-	-	TRBV7-9	TRBJ2-1	CASSSQRNEQFF	TGTGCCAGCAGCTCGCAGCGCAATGAGCAGTTCTTC
-	few	TRBV2	TRBJ2-6	CAWEASSLGANVLTF	TGTGCCTGGGAGGCCTCTTCTCTTGGGGCCAACGTCCTGACTTTC
TRBD1	-	TRBV6-4	TRBJ2-2	CASRGDRANTGELFF	TGTGCCAGCAGAGGGGACAGGGCGAACACCGGGGAGCTGTTTTTT
TRBD1	-	TRBV7-2	TRBJ1-5	CASSLGQGNSQPQHF	TGTGCCAGCAGCTTGGGACAGGGTAATAGTCAGCCCCAGCATTTT
-	-	TRBV6-1	TRBJ1-1	CASSEEGTNTEAFF	TGTGCCAGCAGTGAGGAAGGAACGAACACTGAAGCTTTCTTT
-	-	TRBV6-2/TRBV6-3	TRBJ1-1	CASSVGGRVHTEAFF	TGTGCCAGCAGTGTCGGCGGAAGGGTCCACACTGAAGCTTTCTTT
TRBD1	-	TRBV5-1	TRBJ1-2	CASSLVGTDYGYTF	TGCGCCAGCAGCTTGGTTGGGACAGACTATGGCTACACCTTC
TRBD1	-	TRBV12-3/TRBV12-4	TRBJ2-1	CASRRDSSNEQFF	TGTGCCAGCAGACGGGACAGCTCGAATGAGCAGTTCTTC
TRBD1	-	TRBV6-5	TRBJ1-4	CASSYTSGGTNEKLFF	TGTGCCAGCAGTTACACCTCAGGGGGGACTAATGAAAAACTGTTTTTT
TRBD1	-	TRBV11-1	TRBJ1-5	CASRRSNDRGGQPQHF	TGTGCCAGCAGACGTTCTAATGACAGGGGAGGTCAGCCCCAGCATTTT
TRBD2	-	TRBV4-2	TRBJ2-1	CASSQGGGRLAGDDTYNEQFF	TGTGCCAGCAGCCAAGGTGGGGGGCGGCTAGCGGGTGATGACACATACAATGAGCAGTTCTTC
-	few	TRBV5-6	TRBJ2-2	CDSRHRVRENTGELFF	TGTGACTCCCGCCACCGGGTTCGGGAGAACACCGGGGAGCTGTTTTTT
TRBD2	-	TRBV5-8	TRBJ2-5	CASSLGAGGPRETQYF	TGTGCCAGCAGCTTGGGGGCGGGGGGCCCTCGAGAGACCCAGTACTTC
-	-	TRBV5-1	TRBJ1-6	CASSGGRNSPLHF	TGCGCCAGCAGCGGGGGACGTAATTCACCCCTCCACTTT
-	few	TRBV5-1	TRBJ2-3	CASRRGGREDTQYF	TGCGCCTCCCGCCGGGGAGGTAGAGAGGATACGCAGTATTTT
-	-	TRBV9	TRBJ1-1	CASSVVSGVEAFF	TGTGCCAGCAGCGTCGTTTCCGGGGTTGAAGCTTTCTTT
TRBD1	-	TRBV18	TRBJ2-2	CASSPPQGASNTGELFF	TGTGCCAGCTCACCACCGCAGGGGGCTTCGAACACCGGGGAGCTGTTTTTT
TRBD1	-	TRBV5-1	TRBJ1-2	CASSLGQGNYGYTF	TGCGCCAGCAGCTTGGGACAGGGAAACTATGGCTACACCTTC